These 15 T cell receptor beta chains share one sample of origin, sequenced in a study of blood T cell repertoires in COVID-19. Generated by immunoSEQ multiplex PCR, the TCRdb table keeps only in-frame clones and is missing some. The table shows fewer than 90,000 clones, with more than 70% occurring only once. Input material: peripheral blood. The receptor set was obtained from a human donor in a cohort sampled during active COVID-19.

The chain is built from TRBV15 and TRBJ1-2; the match to TRBD1 covers 9 bases. The V gene end was trimmed by 1 base and the J gene end by 4 bases; junction bases not matched to a gene: 10. Germline-derived CDR1 and CDR2 are LNHNV and YYDKDF (reference sequence). This CDR3 region has 17 residues. Written as DNA, the CDR3 is TGTGCCACCAGCAGAGTCGGAGTTACAGGGGGCGCCTATGGCTACACCTTC. Its protein is CATSRVGVTGGAYGYTF.

The chain uses TRBV13 and TRBJ2-1; 9 positions match TRBD2. The CDR3 loop spans 16 amino acids. V was clipped by 5 bases and J by 4 bases; unmatched bases: 9. Germline V gene sequence: CDR1 PRHDT, CDR2 FYEKMQ (reference sequence). CDR3 sequence reads: CASSPSRLAAYNEQFF. As DNA, the CDR3 is TGTGCCAGCAGCCCCTCAAGACTAGCGGCTTACAATGAGCAGTTCTTC.

The chain joins TRBV5-8 to TRBJ2-2, with TRBD2 matching over 14 bases. Germline V gene sequence: CDR1 SGHTS, CDR2 YDEGEE. The CDR3 length is 17 residues. V gave up 4 bases and J gave up 7 bases; unmatched junction bases: 9. The DNA for the CDR3 is TGTGCCAGCAGCCGATCCGGGACTAGCGGGAGTGGCGGGGAGCTGTTTTTT. This translates into CASSRSGTSGSGGELFF.

V usage is TRBV11-3 and J usage is TRBJ1-2; D is possibly TRBD1 (5 bases). The V gene lost 5 bases and the J gene lost 5 bases, with 9 bases spanning the gap. CDR1 and CDR2 (germline): SGHNT, YENEEA. The CDR3 is 12 amino acids. CDR3 loop: CASSRQLYGYTF. CDR3 DNA sequence: TGTGCCAGCAGCCGACAGCTGTATGGCTACACCTTC.

The V call is TRBV6-6, the J call TRBJ1-2; TRBD1 aligns across 8 bases. Looked up from germline, CDR1 is MNHNY and CDR2 is SVGAGI (reference sequence). The CDR3 length is 13 residues. Trimming at V came to 5 bases and at J to 4 bases, leaving 3 bases not matched to a gene. Here the CDR3 DNA reads TGTGCCAGCAGTACAGGACAGGGCTATGGCTACACCTTC. This codes for CASSTGQGYGYTF.

V usage is TRBV27 and J usage is TRBJ2-3, with 9 bases lining up with TRBD2. J lost 0 bases, V lost 4 bases, and 5 bases had no gene match. The CDR3 is 16 amino acids. Germline-derived CDR1 and CDR2 are MNHEY and SMNVEV (reference sequence). The CDR3 protein is CASSSLAGSSTDTQYF. CDR3 DNA: TGTGCCAGCAGTTCGCTAGCGGGGTCAAGCACAGATACGCAGTATTTT.

This clone has just one count. This rearrangement joins TRBV20-1 to TRBJ1-1; 7 bases map to TRBD1. J was trimmed by 3 bases and V by 3 bases; bases with no gene match: 4. The CDR3 covers 13 residues. The V gene's germline CDR1 is DFQATT and CDR2 SNEGSKA (reference sequence). CDR3 residues: CSASGQAYTEAFF. The CDR3 DNA reads TGCAGTGCTAGTGGACAGGCGTACACTGAAGCTTTCTTT.

V and J are TRBV9 and TRBJ2-2; 7 positions agree with TRBD2. With V trimmed by 0 bases and J by 1 base, 6 bases remained unmatched. The CDR3 runs to 17 residues. Germline loops: CDR1 SGDLS, CDR2 YYNGEE. CDR3 in amino acids: CASSVGSASGNTGELFF. CDR3 DNA: TGTGCCAGCAGCGTAGGGTCGGCTAGCGGGAACACCGGGGAGCTGTTTTTT.

This chain connects TRBV11-2 to TRBJ2-7; possibly TRBD1 for D (5 bases). The CDR3 extends over 14 amino acids. Trimming took 3 bases from V and 3 from J, leaving 12 bases between them. Germline CDR1 is SGHAT and CDR2 is FQNNGV. In DNA, the CDR3 is TGTGCCAGCAGCTTCTTGGCGCAGGGCTACGAGCAGTACTTC. It is translated as CASSFLAQGYEQYF.

This clone occurred a few times. V and J are TRBV2 and TRBJ1-5, with D perhaps TRBD1 (5 bases). The CDR3 covers 12 residues. Germline V gene data show CDR1 as SNHLY and CDR2 as FYNNEI. V was trimmed by 3 bases and J by 6 bases, leaving 6 bases between them. CDR3 bases: TGTGCCAGCAGTGATGGGGCTCAGCCCCAGCATTTT. Translating gives CASSDGAQPQHF.

This clone has only one observation. The V and J genes are TRBV4-1 and TRBJ1-1; 7 bases are shared with TRBD1. This CDR3 is 16 amino acids long. V lost 0 bases and J lost 2; bases outside the gene matches: 6. Per germline, CDR1 MGHRA and CDR2 YSYEKL. The CDR3 spells CASSQDRTGVNTEAFF. CDR3 sequence (DNA): TGCGCCAGCAGCCAAGATAGGACAGGAGTAAACACTGAAGCTTTCTTT.

The chain recombines TRBV5-1 with TRBJ2-1; TRBD2 might be the D (5 bases). The CDR3 loop spans 14 amino acids. The ends were cut back, 4 bases at V and 3 bases at J, with 11 bases in the middle. Per the germline V gene, CDR1 is SGHRS and CDR2 is YFSETQ. The CDR3 DNA is TGCGCCAGCAGCCGAGAGGGCTTCTACAATGAGCAGTTCTTC. This codes for CASSREGFYNEQFF.

V and J are TRBV5-1 and TRBJ2-3; TRBD2 aligns across 12 bases. V was pared by 2 bases and J by 7 bases, with 17 bases of the junction left unmatched. The length of the CDR3 is 19 residues. Germline CDR1 and CDR2: SGHRS and YFSETQ. CDR3 protein: CASSFDLQPTSGSPYTQYF. CDR3 coding DNA: TGCGCCAGCAGCTTTGACCTGCAACCGACTAGCGGGAGTCCGTATACGCAGTATTTT.

The CDR3 DNA reads as TGTGCCAGCAGCCGAGCCCAGGCCCCCGGCACAGATACGCAGTATTTT. It codes for CASSRAQAPGTDTQYF. The chain has TRBV11-1 and TRBJ2-3; D not certain. Trimming took off 5 bases at V and 1 base at J, with 16 bases between the two ends. The CDR3 runs to 16 residues. Looked up from germline, CDR1 is SGHAT and CDR2 is FQDESV (reference sequence).

This rearrangement joins TRBV7-2 to TRBJ1-3; D ambiguous. The length of the CDR3 is 15 residues. CDR1 is SGHTA and CDR2 is FQGNSA in the germline V gene. V gave up 5 bases and J gave up 0 bases, with 11 bases separating them. CDR3 amino acids: CASSPSVFSGNTIYF. The CDR3 DNA sequence: TGTGCCAGCAGCCCATCGGTATTCTCTGGAAACACCATATATTTT. Filled out from reference TRBV7-2 and TRBJ1-3, the complete variable domain reads GAGVSQSPSNKVTEKGKDVELRCDPISGHTALYWYRQSLGQGLEFLIYFQGNSAPDKSGLPSDRFSAERTGGSVSTLTIQRTQQEDSAVYLCASSPSVFSGNTIYFGEGSWLTVV.